The sequence of this T cell receptor beta chain was determined in a study of Tregs in tolerant kidney transplant recipients. As concerns this clone: What it recognizes is unknown.

Related graft donors supplied nonmyeloablative bone marrow transplants, and mixed chimerism was transient. Study outcomes and limitations: Antigen-driven expansion was suggested because donor-specific Tregs expanded more than all Tregs in tolerant patients.

TCRdb keeps only in-frame clones here, not all; method: immunoSEQ multiplex PCR. The repertoire includes tens of thousands of clones, around 85% of them detected once, and about 23% sits in the top ten. The receptor's source is a human patient who received a combined kidney and bone marrow transplant. These T cells may partly come from the graft donor. This material consisted of CD8+ T cells from blood (PBMCs), taken 6 months after the transplant.

Here the CDR3 DNA reads TGTGCCAGCAGCTTGAGCGGGGGGATAGCCTACGAGCAGTACTTC. The encoded protein is CASSLSGGIAYEQYF. The gene calls are TRBV4-2 and TRBJ2-7, with 9 bases that match TRBD2. The CDR3 is 15 residues long. Looked up from germline, CDR1 is LGHNA and CDR2 is YNFKEQ. J lost 2 bases, V lost 5 bases, and 7 bases had no gene match.